These 27 T cell receptor beta chains share one sample of origin, sequenced in a study of tumor-infiltrating lymphocytes in primary liver carcinoma. Unsorted bulk tissue (roughly 19-31 mg) underwent RNA and DNA co-extraction. The investigators made TCR beta cDNA from about 500 ng total RNA, using a constant-region primer. Three-round nested multiplex PCR performed with slightly modified ARM-PCR produced the TCR beta libraries. Rounds one and two of PCR, each of roughly 11 cycles, were primed with TRBV1-TRBV30 forward primers and a C-beta reverse primer. TCRdb passed the multiplex PCR reads through MiXCR, listing each CDR3 protein once. The sample holds about 75,000 distinct CDR3 sequences; around 66% are singletons and the top ten take 26%. Sequenced material: tumor-adjacent normal liver tissue. The receptor source for this set is a man aged 35 to 55 with primary liver carcinoma and hepatitis B virus infection.

This clonotype was seen at least ten times. This rearrangement joins TRBV6-1 to TRBJ2-1; 9 bases agree with TRBD2. This CDR3 has 17 amino acids. J lost 5 bases, V lost 3 bases, and 11 bases had no gene match. Germline V gene data show CDR1 as MNHNS and CDR2 as SASEGT. For the CDR3, the DNA is TGTGCCAGCAGTGACTACCAGACTAGCGGAACCCACAATGAGCAGTTCTTC. It is translated as CASSDYQTSGTHNEQFF.

This chain connects TRBV7-2 to TRBJ2-3; a weak D match, TRBD1 (6 bases). Looked up from germline, CDR1 is SGHTA and CDR2 is FQGNSA. V was clipped by 6 bases and J by 4 bases, with 17 bases between them. CDR3 length: 15 amino acids. The CDR3 DNA reads TGTGCCAGCAGGCGTTACCCTACAGGGTCAGATACGCAGTATTTT. Encoded protein: CASRRYPTGSDTQYF.

Note on this clonotype: A read error is possible here, since a much larger clone lies one base away. This chain connects TRBV19 to TRBJ2-2; D might be TRBD1 or TRBD2, each matching 5 bases. The germline V gene has CDR1 LNHDA and CDR2 SQIVND (reference sequence). The CDR3 is 15 amino acids. The CDR3 region is CASSMYGTGTGELLF. In nucleotides, the CDR3 is TGTGCCAGTAGTATGTACGGGACGGGCACCGGGGAGCTGCTTTTT.

With respect to this clonotype: Because it lacks the conserved phenylalanine or tryptophan at the end, this CDR3 is likely a read error. The chain combines TRBV6-6 with TRBJ2-3; 8 positions agree with TRBD2. The CDR3 has 16 residues. The germline V gene encodes CDR1 MNHNY and CDR2 SVGAGI (reference sequence). DNA of the CDR3: TGTGCTAGCAGGAAAGGGACTAGTGGGAGGACGGATACGCAGTATTTG. It specifies CASRKGTSGRTDTQYL.

This clonotype was seen just once. The junction differs from germline at one of its ends, possibly a read error. The genes are TRBV4-3 and TRBJ2-5; TRBD2 matches 14 bases. Germline assignment: CDR1 LGHNA and CDR2 YSLEER. The CDR3 is 16 residues long. The CDR3 sequence: CASGQGLAGGGETQYF. DNA for the CDR3: TGTGCCAGCGGCCAAGGACTAGCGGGAGGAGGAGAGACCCAGTACTTC.

On this clonotype itself: The conserved closing phenylalanine or tryptophan is absent in this CDR3, likely reflecting a read error. The V call is TRBV9, the J call TRBJ1-6; D remains ambiguous. The germline gives CDR1 SGDLS, CDR2 YYNGEE. The CDR3 consists of 13 residues. V was shortened by 2 bases and J by 7 bases, with 7 bases between the two germline ends. The CDR3 DNA follows: TGTGCCAGCAGCGTTACGGAAAATTCACCCCTCCACCTT. Translated: CASSVTENSPLHL.

This clonotype was seen a single time. The junction shows a germline mismatch at one end, possibly a read error. The chain combines TRBV11-2 with TRBJ2-1; unclear D gene. The V gene's germline CDR1 is SGHAT and CDR2 FQNNGV. This CDR3 has 15 amino acids. The CDR3 is CASNDPLGYYNKQFF. The CDR3 DNA reads as TGTGCCAGCAATGACCCCCTGGGGTACTACAATAAGCAGTTCTTC.

Comments on this clonotype: Likely a read error: the CDR3 ends without its conserved phenylalanine or tryptophan. The chain recombines TRBV6-1 with TRBJ2-7; 7 nucleotides align to TRBD1. V trimming: 6 bases; J trimming: 5 bases; junction bases outside the gene matches: 10. The CDR3 runs to 14 residues. Germline V lookup: CDR1 MNHNS, CDR2 SASEGT. The CDR3: CASSERGQEDEQYL. In nucleotides, the CDR3 is TGTGCCAGCAGCGAAAGGGGGCAGGAGGACGAGCAGTACTTA.

With respect to this clonotype: Given the absence of the conserved phenylalanine or tryptophan at the CDR3 end, a read error is likely. The chain couples TRBV29-1 to TRBJ1-2; D not certain. Trimming took off 5 bases at V and 4 bases at J, with 8 bases between the two ends. From germline, CDR1 is SQVTM and CDR2 ANQGSEA. The CDR3 consists of 11 residues. DNA of the CDR3: TGCAGCGTTACGACGTTCTATGGCTACACCCTT. Translation: CSVTTFYGYTL.

Turning to this clonotype: At one of its ends the junction is not consistent with the germline gene, which may arise from a read error. V usage is TRBV11-3 and J usage is TRBJ2-1; 9 nucleotides align to TRBD2. The germline gives CDR1 SGHNT, CDR2 YENEEA. The CDR3 length is 15 residues. The CDR3 DNA reads as TGTGCCAGCAGTCCCAGGGAGCGGGGGGCGTATGAGCTGTTCTTC. This sequence encodes CASSPRERGAYELFF.

To note about this clonotype: The junction differs from germline at one of its ends, possibly a read error. V and J are TRBV11-2 and TRBJ2-5; 10 bases map to TRBD1. Germline CDR1 SGHAT, CDR2 FQNNGV. This CDR3 contains 14 residues. This chain's CDR3 is CVSSATGGRETQCF. The CDR3 DNA reads TGTGTCAGCAGCGCGACAGGGGGCCGCGAGACCCAGTGCTTC.

The J gene is TRBJ2-1, the V gene TRBV11-3; 8 bases align to TRBD2. This CDR3 comprises 15 residues. V gave up 6 bases and J gave up 7 bases; unmatched junction bases: 11. Looked up from germline, CDR1 is SGHNT and CDR2 is YENEEA. The CDR3 here is CASSAGTRETNEQFF. The DNA for the CDR3 is TGTGCCAGCAGTGCCGGGACTAGAGAAACTAATGAGCAGTTCTTC.

Comments on this clonotype: A junction end diverges from the germline sequence, so it may reflect a read error. This chain uses TRBV7-9 with TRBJ2-1; 7 bases line up with TRBD1. The germline V gene has CDR1 SEHNR and CDR2 FQNEAQ (reference sequence). This CDR3 has 14 amino acids. The CDR3 bases are TGTACCAGCAGCGCGAGACAGGGCCACAATGAGCAGTTTTTC. It translates to CTSSARQGHNEQFF.

As regards this clonotype: Being one base from a much bigger clone, this may be a read error. The CDR3 DNA sequence: TGTGCCAGCAGTCCCCACAGGGGGGGGGACACTGAAGCTTTCTTT. It codes for CASSPHRGGDTEAFF. The J gene is TRBJ1-1, the V gene TRBV28; 8 bases agree with TRBD1. V lost 5 bases, J lost 3 bases, and 8 bases stayed unmatched. The CDR3 spans 15 residues. Looked up from germline, CDR1 is MDHEN and CDR2 is SYDVKM. Using reference TRBV28 and TRBJ1-1 for the parts outside the CDR3, the full variable domain is DVKVTQSSRYLVKRTGEKVFLECVQDMDHENMFWYRQDPGLGLRLIYFSYDVKMKEKGDIPEGYSVSREKKERFSLILESASTNQTSMYLCASSPHRGGDTEAFFGQGTRLTVV.

In regard to this clonotype: At one end, the junction sequence differs from germline, possibly due to a read error. V usage is TRBV11-2 and J usage is TRBJ1-2, with 9 nucleotides matching TRBD1. This CDR3 region has 14 residues. CDR1 is SGHAT and CDR2 is FQNNGV in the germline V gene. CDR3 sequence (DNA): TGTGTCAGCAGCTTGGGGACAGGGCAATTTGGCTACACCTTC. It is translated as CVSSLGTGQFGYTF.

This clonotype has just a few counts. Lacking the conserved final phenylalanine or tryptophan, this CDR3 likely reflects a read error. The chain couples TRBV29-1 to TRBJ2-7, with D tentatively TRBD1 or TRBD2 (5 bases each). Germline lookup yields CDR1 SQVTM and CDR2 ANQGSEA. V was clipped by 2 bases and J by 6 bases, with 11 bases between them. The CDR3 consists of 12 residues. The CDR3 protein is CSVEIGAGEQYS. CDR3 bases: TGCAGCGTTGAAATTGGGGCGGGCGAGCAGTACTCC.

A word on this clonotype: The CDR3 end shows no conserved phenylalanine or tryptophan, and so a read error is likely. This sequence joins TRBV12-3 or TRBV12-4 and TRBJ1-1; the D gene is possibly TRBD1 (5 bases). The CDR3 runs to 14 residues. V lost 1 base, J lost 5 bases, and 11 bases lay in between. CDR3 sequence reads: CASSLGRENTEAFI. The CDR3 nucleotides read TGTGCCAGCAGTTTAGGCAGGGAGAATACTGAAGCTTTCATT.

Comments on this clonotype: The CDR3 ends on some other residue instead of the conserved phenylalanine or tryptophan, so this is likely a read error. The chain carries TRBV20-1 and TRBJ2-1; no firm D call. Looked up from germline, CDR1 is DFQATT and CDR2 is SNEGSKA (reference sequence). V lost 6 bases, J lost 4 bases, and 22 bases lay in between. This CDR3 is built from 16 residues. Written as DNA, the CDR3 is TGCAGTGCGGTCCCCTTCCCGGCAAGGGAATACAATGAGCAGTTCATC. This translates into CSAVPFPAREYNEQFI.

A remark on this clonotype: A single base separates this from a much larger clone, so it may be a read error. The chain links TRBV4-1 to TRBJ2-1; D is uncertain. There are 12 residues in the CDR3. The germline gives CDR1 MGHRA, CDR2 YSYEKL. DNA for the CDR3: TGCGTCAGCAGCCAAACTAACGATGAGCAGTTCTTC. Translated, it gives CVSSQTNDEQFF.

Comments on this clonotype: Its ends do not fully match the called genes, so a read error is possible. The chain recombines TRBV5-4 with TRBJ2-1, with 8 bases identical to TRBD2. Germline-derived CDR1 and CDR2 are SGHNT and YYREEE (reference sequence). The CDR3 sequence is 16 residues long. CDR3 DNA sequence: TGTGTCAGCAGCCCAATCGAACTAGCGGAGACCAATGAGCAGTTCTTC. Its translation: CVSSPIELAETNEQFF.

On this clonotype itself: A much larger clone sits a single nucleotide away, making a read error possible. The chain joins TRBV28 to TRBJ2-1; no definite D call. The CDR3 extends over 15 amino acids. Germline V gene lookup returns CDR1 MDHEN and CDR2 SYDVKM. The V end lost 1 base, the J end lost 6 bases, and 13 bases lay between the germline ends. The CDR3, as DNA: TGTGCCAGCAGTTTATTTGGTCGGATCTTCAATGAGCAGTTCTTC. It translates to CASSLFGRIFNEQFF. The variable domain in full, completed from reference TRBV28 and TRBJ2-1, reads DVKVTQSSRYLVKRTGEKVFLECVQDMDHENMFWYRQDPGLGLRLIYFSYDVKMKEKGDIPEGYSVSREKKERFSLILESASTNQTSMYLCASSLFGRIFNEQFFGPGTRLTVL.

As regards this clonotype: The CDR3 does not end in the conserved phenylalanine or tryptophan, so this is likely a read error. The limits of the CDR3 on the DNA are not certain, so only TCRdb's listed CDR3 is given. This chain connects TRBV11-1 to TRBJ2-2. Germline values: CDR1 SGHAT, CDR2 FQDESV (reference sequence). The CDR3 is made up of 13 amino acids, end residues included. The CDR3 is CASSLVRFGELLL.

This clonotype was observed a handful of times. Since a much larger clone is just one base distant, this may be a read error. The rearrangement links TRBV29-1 to TRBJ1-1; D perhaps matches TRBD1 (6 bases). This CDR3 is built from 13 residues. Trimming stripped 7 bases from V and 1 base from J, with 13 bases between. Germline lookup yields CDR1 SQVTM and CDR2 ANQGSEA. CDR3: CSAQDRKNTEAFF. Here the CDR3 DNA reads TGCAGCGCCCAGGACAGAAAGAACACTGAAGCTTTCTTT.

As regards this clonotype: Relative to the germline gene, one junction end is altered; a read error may explain this. The J gene is TRBJ2-1, the V gene TRBV12-3 or TRBV12-4; 10 nucleotides align to TRBD2. The CDR3 runs 16 residues. CDR3 nucleotide sequence: TGTGCCCGCAGAAACCCCTGGGCTAGCGGGAGAGATGAGCAGTTCTTC. Its protein is CARRNPWASGRDEQFF.

This clonotype was observed a handful of times. The V gene is TRBV4-2, the J gene TRBJ2-3; TRBD2 agrees at 11 bases. The junction had 14 bases not matched to a gene; V was cut back by 4 bases and J by 2 bases. Per germline, CDR1 LGHNA and CDR2 YNFKEQ. This CDR3 spans 19 amino acids. The CDR3 region is CASSPTSTSSGRYTDTQYF. CDR3 DNA sequence: TGTGCCAGCAGCCCGACCTCTACCTCTAGCGGGAGGTACACAGATACGCAGTATTTT.

As regards this clonotype: At one boundary the junction diverges from the germline segment, which might be a read error. This sequence joins TRBV6-1 and TRBJ1-5; D unresolved. Germline-derived CDR1 and CDR2 are MNHNS and SASEGT. The CDR3 covers 15 residues. The CDR3 DNA is TGTGCCGGCAGTGAAATCTCCTATAGCAGTCAGCTCCAGCATTTT. This gives the protein CAGSEISYSSQLQHF.

On this clonotype itself: The CDR3 end shows no conserved phenylalanine or tryptophan, and so a read error is likely. The CDR3 DNA sequence: TGTGCCATCAGCTTAAGTTGGAACAATGAGCAGTTCCTC. Protein sequence: CAISLSWNNEQFL. This chain joins TRBV7-9 and TRBJ2-1; D ambiguous. There are 13 residues in the CDR3. Germline loops: CDR1 SEHNR, CDR2 FQNEAQ (reference sequence).